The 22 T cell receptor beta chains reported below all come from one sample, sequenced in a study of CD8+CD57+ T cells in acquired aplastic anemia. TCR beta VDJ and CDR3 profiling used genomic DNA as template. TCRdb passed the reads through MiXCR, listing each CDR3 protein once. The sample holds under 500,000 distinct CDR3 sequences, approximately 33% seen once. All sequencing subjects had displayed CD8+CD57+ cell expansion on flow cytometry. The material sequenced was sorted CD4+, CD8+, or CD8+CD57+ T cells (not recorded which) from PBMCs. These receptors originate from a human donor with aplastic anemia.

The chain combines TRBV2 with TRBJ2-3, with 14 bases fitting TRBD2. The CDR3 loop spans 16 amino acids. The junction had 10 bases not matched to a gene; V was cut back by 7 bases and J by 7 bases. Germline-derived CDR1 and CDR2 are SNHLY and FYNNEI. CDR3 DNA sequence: TGTGCCAGCACCCCCGGGACTAGCGGGAGATGGTATACGCAGTATTTT. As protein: CASTPGTSGRWYTQYF.

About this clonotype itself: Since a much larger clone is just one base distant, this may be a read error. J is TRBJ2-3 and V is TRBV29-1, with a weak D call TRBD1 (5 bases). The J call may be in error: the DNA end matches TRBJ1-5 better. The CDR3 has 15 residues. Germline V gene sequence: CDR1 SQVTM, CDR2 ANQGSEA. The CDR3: CSVEGGEKGTDTQHF. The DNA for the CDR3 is TGCAGCGTTGAAGGGGGGGAGAAGGGCACAGATACGCAGCATTTT.

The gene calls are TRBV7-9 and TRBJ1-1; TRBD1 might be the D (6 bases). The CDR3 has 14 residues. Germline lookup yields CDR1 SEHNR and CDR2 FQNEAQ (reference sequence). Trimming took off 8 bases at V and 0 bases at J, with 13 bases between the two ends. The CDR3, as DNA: TGTGCCAGCGCGCGGGACACCCTGAACACTGAAGCTTTCTTT. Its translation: CASARDTLNTEAFF. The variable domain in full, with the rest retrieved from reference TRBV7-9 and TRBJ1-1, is DTGVSQNPRHKITKRGQNVTFRCDPISEHNRLYWYRQTLGQGPEFLTYFQNEAQLEKSRLLSDRFSAERPKGSFSTLEIQRTEQGDSAMYLCASARDTLNTEAFFGQGTRLTVV.

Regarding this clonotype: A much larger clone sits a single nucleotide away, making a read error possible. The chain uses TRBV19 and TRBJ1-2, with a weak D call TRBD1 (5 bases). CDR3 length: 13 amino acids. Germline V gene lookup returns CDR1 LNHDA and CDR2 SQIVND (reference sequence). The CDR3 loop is CASSPRGVYGYIF. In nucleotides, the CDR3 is TGTGCCAGTAGCCCTCGGGGGGTCTACGGCTACATCTTC.

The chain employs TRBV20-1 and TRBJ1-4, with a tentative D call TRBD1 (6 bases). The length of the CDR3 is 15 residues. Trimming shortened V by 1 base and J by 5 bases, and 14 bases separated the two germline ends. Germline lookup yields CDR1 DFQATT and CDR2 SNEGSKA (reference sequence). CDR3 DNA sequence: TGCAGTGCTAGAGGGGGGGCAGGGATCAATGAAAAACTGTTTTTT. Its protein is CSARGGAGINEKLFF.

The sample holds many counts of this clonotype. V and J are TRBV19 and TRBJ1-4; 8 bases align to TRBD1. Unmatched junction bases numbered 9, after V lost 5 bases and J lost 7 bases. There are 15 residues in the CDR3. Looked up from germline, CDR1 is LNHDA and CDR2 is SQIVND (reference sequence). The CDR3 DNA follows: TGTGCCAGTAGTCTCGCCGGACAGGGTAGTGAAAAACTGTTTTTT. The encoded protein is CASSLAGQGSEKLFF.

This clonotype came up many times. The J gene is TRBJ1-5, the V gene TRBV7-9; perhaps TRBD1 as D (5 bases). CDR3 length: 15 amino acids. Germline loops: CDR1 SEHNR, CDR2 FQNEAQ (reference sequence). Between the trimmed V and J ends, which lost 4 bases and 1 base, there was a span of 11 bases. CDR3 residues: CASSSREESNQPQHF. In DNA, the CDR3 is TGTGCCAGCAGCTCCAGGGAAGAGAGCAATCAGCCCCAGCATTTT.

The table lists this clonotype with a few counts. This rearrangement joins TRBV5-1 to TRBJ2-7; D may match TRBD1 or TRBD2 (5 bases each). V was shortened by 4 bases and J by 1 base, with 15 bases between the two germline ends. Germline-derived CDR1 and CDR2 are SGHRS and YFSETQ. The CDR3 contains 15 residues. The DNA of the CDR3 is TGCGCCAGCAGCCGGGACGGACCCCTTTCCTACGAGCAGTACTTC. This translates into CASSRDGPLSYEQYF. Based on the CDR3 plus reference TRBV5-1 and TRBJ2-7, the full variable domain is KAGVTQTPRYLIKTRGQQVTLSCSPISGHRSVSWYQQTPGQGLQFLFEYFSETQRNKGNFPGRFSGRQFSNSRSEMNVSTLELGDSALYLCASSRDGPLSYEQYFGPGTRLTVT.

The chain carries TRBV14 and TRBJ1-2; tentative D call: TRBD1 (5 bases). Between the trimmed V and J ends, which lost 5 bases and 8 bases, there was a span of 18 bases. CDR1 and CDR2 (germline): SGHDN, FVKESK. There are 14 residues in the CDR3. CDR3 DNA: TGTGCCAGCAGCTTGGGACGCCCGGTAGTGGGCTACACCTTC. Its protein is CASSLGRPVVGYTF.

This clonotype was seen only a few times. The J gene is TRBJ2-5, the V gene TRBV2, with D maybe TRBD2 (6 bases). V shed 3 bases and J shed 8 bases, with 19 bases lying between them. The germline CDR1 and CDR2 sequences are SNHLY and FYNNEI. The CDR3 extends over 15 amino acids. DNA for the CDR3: TGTGCCAGCAGTGACACCGGGGGTCCCTTTGGTACCCAGTACTTC. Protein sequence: CASSDTGGPFGTQYF. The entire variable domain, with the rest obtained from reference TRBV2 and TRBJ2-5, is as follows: EPEVTQTPSHQVTQMGQEVILRCVPISNHLYFYWYRQILGQKVEFLVSFYNNEISEKSEIFDDQFSVERPDGSNFTLKIRSTKLEDSAMYFCASSDTGGPFGTQYFGPGTRLLVL.

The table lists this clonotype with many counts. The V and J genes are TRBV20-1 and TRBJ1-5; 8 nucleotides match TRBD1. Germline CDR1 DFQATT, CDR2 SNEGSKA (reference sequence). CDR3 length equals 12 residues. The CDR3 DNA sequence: TGCATTAGGGACAGGAGCAATCAGCCCCAGCATTTT. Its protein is CIRDRSNQPQHF.

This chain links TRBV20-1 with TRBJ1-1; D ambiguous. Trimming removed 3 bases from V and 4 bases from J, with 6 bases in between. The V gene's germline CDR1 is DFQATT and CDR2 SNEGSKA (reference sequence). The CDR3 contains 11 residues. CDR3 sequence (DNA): TGCAGTGCTAGTACGGCCACTGAAGCTTTCTTT. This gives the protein CSASTATEAFF.

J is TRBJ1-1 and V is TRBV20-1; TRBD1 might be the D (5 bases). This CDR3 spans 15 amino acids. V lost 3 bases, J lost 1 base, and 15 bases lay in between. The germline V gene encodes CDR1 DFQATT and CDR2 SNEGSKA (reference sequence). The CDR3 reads CSASSPTAANTEAFF. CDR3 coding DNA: TGCAGTGCTAGCAGTCCGACAGCGGCGAACACTGAAGCTTTCTTT.

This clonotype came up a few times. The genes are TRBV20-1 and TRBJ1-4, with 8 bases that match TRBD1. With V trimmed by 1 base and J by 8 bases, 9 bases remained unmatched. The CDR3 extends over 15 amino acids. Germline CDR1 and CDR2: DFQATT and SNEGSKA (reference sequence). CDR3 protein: CSARARGLGGEKLFF. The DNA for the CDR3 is TGCAGTGCTAGAGCCAGGGGGCTTGGCGGGGAAAAACTGTTTTTT.

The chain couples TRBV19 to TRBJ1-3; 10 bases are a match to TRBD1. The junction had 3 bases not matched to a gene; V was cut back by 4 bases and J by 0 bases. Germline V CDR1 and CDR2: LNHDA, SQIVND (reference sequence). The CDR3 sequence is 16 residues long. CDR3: CASSRDRGYSGNTIYF. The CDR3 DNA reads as TGTGCCAGTAGTAGGGACAGGGGATACTCTGGAAACACCATATATTTT.

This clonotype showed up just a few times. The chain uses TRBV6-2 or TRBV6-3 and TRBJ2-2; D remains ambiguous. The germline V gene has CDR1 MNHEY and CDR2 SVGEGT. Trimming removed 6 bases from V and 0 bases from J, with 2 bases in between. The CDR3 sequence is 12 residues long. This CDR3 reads CASRANTGELFF. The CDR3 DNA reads TGTGCCAGCAGGGCGAACACCGGGGAGCTGTTTTTT.

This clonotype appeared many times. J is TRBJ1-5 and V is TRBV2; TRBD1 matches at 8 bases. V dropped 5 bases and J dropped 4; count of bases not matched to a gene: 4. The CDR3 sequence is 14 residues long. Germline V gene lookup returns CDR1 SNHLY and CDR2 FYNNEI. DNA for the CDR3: TGTGCCAGCAGTATGGACAGGGTTAATCAGCCCCAGCATTTT. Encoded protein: CASSMDRVNQPQHF.

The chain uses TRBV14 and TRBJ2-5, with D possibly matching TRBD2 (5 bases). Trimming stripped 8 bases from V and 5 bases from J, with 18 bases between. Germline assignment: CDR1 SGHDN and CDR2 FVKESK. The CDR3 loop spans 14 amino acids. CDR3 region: CASVEGSPWETQYF. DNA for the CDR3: TGTGCCAGCGTTGAAGGGAGTCCTTGGGAGACCCAGTACTTC.

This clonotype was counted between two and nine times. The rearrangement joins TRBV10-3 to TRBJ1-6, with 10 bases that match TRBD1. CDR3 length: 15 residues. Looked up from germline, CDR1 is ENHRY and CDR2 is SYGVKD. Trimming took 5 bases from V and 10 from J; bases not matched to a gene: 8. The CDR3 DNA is TGTGCCATCAGTAAACGACAGGGGGCACGATCACCCCTCCACTTT. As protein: CAISKRQGARSPLHF.

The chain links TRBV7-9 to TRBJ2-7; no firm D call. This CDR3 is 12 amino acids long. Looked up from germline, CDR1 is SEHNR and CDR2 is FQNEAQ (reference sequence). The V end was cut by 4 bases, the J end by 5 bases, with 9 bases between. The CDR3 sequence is CASSSMNDEQYF. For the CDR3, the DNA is TGTGCCAGCAGCTCCATGAACGACGAGCAGTACTTC. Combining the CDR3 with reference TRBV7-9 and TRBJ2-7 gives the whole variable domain DTGVSQNPRHKITKRGQNVTFRCDPISEHNRLYWYRQTLGQGPEFLTYFQNEAQLEKSRLLSDRFSAERPKGSFSTLEIQRTEQGDSAMYLCASSSMNDEQYFGPGTRLTVT.

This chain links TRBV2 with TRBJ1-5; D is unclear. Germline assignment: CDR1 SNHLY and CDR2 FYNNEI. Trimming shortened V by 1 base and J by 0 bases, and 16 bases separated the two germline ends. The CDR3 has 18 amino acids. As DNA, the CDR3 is TGTGCCAGCAGTGAAGATCATGATGCACTGTGTAGCAATCAGCCCCAGCATTTT. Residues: CASSEDHDALCSNQPQHF.

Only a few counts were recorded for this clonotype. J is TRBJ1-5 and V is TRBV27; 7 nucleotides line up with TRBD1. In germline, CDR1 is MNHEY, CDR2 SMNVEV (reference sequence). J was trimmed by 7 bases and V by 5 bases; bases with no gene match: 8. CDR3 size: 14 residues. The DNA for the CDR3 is TGTGCCAGCAGTGTCGACAGGGTAGGGCAGCCCCAGCATTTT. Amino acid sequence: CASSVDRVGQPQHF.